Sequencing of this T cell receptor (beta chain) was carried out in a study of early T cells in non-severe SARS-CoV-2 infection. For the study at large: Chains were unpaired, as sequencing was done on bulk RNA from unsorted whole blood.

The CDR3 has 16 amino acids. CDR1 is SEHNR, CDR2 FQNEAQ, per germline (reference sequence). V lost 5 bases to trimming and J lost 8 bases; unmatched junction nucleotides: 12. Findings and limits, study-wide: Lookups in VDJdb leaned toward anti-spike CD8 responses and missed private and CD4 specificities.

Comment on this clonotype: The antigen is not known.

Individual cDNA molecules received unique molecular identifiers. TCRdb reprocessed the 5' RACE reads with MiXCR, giving one entry per CDR3 protein. The sample lists 66,000 or so distinct CDR3 sequences, roughly 13% occurring once. The source material was whole blood. This chain connects TRBV7-9 to TRBJ2-1, with TRBD2 matching over 10 bases. The TCR comes from an adult who was a healthcare worker with PCR-confirmed SARS-CoV-2 infection or an uninfected control (not recorded which). CDR3 sequence: CASSLPMGLARDEQFF. The CDR3 DNA reads TGTGCCAGCAGCCTCCCAATGGGACTAGCGAGAGATGAGCAGTTCTTC.